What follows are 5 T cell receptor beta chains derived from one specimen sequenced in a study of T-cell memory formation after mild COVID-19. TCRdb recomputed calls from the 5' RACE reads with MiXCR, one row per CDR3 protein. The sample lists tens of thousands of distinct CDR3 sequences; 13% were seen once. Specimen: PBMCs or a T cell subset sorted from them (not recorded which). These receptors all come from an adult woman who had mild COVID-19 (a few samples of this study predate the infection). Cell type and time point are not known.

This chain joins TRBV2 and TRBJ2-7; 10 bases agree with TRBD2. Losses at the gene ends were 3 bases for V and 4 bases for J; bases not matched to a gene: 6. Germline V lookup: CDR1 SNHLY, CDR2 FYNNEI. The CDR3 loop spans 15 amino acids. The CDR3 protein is CASSEASGSLYEQYF. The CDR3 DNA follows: TGTGCCAGCAGTGAGGCTAGCGGGAGTCTGTACGAGCAGTACTTC.

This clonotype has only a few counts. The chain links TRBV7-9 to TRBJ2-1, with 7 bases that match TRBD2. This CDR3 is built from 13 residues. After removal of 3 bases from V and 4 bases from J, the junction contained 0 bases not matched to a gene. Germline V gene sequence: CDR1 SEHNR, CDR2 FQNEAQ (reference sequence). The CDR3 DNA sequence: TGTGCCAGCAGCTTTAGCGGGTACAATGAGCAGTTCTTC. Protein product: CASSFSGYNEQFF.

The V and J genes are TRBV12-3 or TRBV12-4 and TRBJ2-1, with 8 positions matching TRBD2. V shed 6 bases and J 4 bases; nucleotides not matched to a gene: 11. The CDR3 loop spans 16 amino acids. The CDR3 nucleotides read TGTGCCAGCAGCCCTAGGTGGCGGGGGGCTTACAATGAGCAGTTCTTC. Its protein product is CASSPRWRGAYNEQFF.

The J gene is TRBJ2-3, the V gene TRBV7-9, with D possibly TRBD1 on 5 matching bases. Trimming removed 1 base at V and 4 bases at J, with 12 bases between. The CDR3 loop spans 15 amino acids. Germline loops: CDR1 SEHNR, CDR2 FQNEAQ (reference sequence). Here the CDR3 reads CASSLGRRGADTQYF. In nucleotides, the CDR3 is TGTGCCAGCAGCTTAGGTCGAAGGGGCGCAGATACGCAGTATTTT.

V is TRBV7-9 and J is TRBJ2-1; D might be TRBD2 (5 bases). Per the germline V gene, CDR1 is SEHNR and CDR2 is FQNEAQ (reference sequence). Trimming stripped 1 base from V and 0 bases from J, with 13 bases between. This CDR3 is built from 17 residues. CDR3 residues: CASSLGSPGSSYNEQFF. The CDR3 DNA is TGTGCCAGCAGCTTAGGCTCCCCGGGGTCCTCCTACAATGAGCAGTTCTTC.